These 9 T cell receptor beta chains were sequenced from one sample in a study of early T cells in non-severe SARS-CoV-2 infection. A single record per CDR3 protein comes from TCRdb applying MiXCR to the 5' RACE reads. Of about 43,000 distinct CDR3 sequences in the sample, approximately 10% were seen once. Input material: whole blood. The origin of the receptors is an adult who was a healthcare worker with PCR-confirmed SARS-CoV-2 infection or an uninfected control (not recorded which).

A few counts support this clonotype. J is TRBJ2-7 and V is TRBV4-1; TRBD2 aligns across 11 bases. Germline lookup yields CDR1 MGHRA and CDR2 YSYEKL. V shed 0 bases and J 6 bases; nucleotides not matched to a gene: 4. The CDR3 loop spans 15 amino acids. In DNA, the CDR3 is TGCGCCAGCAGCCAAGAGCCTAGCGGGGGGTTCGAGCAGTACTTC. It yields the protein CASSQEPSGGFEQYF.

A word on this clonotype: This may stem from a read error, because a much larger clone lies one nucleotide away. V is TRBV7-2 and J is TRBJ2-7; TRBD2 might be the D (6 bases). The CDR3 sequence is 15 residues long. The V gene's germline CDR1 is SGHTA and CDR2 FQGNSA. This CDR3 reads CACSRTGQTSYEQYF. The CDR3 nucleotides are TGTGCCTGCAGCCGGACGGGCCAGACTAGCTACGAGCAGTACTTC.

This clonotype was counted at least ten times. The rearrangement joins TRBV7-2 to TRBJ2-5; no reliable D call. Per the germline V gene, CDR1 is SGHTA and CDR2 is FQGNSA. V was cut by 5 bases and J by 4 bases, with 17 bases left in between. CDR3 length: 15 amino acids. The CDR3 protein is CASSKDWGSLETQYF. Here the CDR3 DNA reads TGTGCCAGCAGCAAAGACTGGGGTAGTTTAGAGACCCAGTACTTC.

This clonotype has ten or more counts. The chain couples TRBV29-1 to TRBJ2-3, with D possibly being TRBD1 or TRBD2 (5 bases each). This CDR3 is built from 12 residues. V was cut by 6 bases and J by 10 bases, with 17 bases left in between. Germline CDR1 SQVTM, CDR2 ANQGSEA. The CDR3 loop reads CSVSEGPTAQYF. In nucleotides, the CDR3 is TGCAGCGTCTCTGAGGGGCCCACGGCGCAGTATTTT.

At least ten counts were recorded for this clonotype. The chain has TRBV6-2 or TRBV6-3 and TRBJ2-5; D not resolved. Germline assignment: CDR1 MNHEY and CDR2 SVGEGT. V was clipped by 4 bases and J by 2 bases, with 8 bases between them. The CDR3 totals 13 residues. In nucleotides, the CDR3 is TGTGCCAGCAGTTCCAGCGTTCAAGAGACCCAGTACTTC. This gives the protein CASSSSVQETQYF.

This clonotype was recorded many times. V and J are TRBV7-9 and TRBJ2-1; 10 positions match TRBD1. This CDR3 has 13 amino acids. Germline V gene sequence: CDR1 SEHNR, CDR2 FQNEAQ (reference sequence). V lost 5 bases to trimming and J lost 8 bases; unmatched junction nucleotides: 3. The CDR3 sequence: CASSRQGAYEQFF. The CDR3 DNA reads TGTGCCAGCAGCCGACAGGGGGCCTATGAGCAGTTCTTC.

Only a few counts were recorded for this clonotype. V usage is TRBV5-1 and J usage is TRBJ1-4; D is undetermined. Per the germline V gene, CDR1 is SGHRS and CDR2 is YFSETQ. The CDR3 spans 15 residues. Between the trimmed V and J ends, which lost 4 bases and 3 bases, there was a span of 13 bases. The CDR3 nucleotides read TGCGCCAGCAGCCCGTCCGCGGCCGCTAATGAAAAACTGTTTTTT. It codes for CASSPSAAANEKLFF.

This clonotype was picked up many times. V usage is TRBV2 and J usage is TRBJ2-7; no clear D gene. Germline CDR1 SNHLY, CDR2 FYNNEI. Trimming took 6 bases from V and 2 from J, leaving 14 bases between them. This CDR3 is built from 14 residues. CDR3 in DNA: TGTGCCAGCAGCATTGATCTCGACGCCTACGAGCAGTACTTC. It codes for CASSIDLDAYEQYF. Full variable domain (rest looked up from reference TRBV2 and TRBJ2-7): EPEVTQTPSHQVTQMGQEVILRCVPISNHLYFYWYRQILGQKVEFLVSFYNNEISEKSEIFDDQFSVERPDGSNFTLKIRSTKLEDSAMYFCASSIDLDAYEQYFGPGTRLTVT.

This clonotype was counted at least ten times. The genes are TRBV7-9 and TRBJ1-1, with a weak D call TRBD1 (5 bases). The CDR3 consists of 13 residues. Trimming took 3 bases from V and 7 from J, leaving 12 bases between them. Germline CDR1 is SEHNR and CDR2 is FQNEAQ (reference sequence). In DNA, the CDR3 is TGTGCCAGCAGCTTCTGGGGGAGCGATGAAGCTTTCTTT. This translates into CASSFWGSDEAFF.